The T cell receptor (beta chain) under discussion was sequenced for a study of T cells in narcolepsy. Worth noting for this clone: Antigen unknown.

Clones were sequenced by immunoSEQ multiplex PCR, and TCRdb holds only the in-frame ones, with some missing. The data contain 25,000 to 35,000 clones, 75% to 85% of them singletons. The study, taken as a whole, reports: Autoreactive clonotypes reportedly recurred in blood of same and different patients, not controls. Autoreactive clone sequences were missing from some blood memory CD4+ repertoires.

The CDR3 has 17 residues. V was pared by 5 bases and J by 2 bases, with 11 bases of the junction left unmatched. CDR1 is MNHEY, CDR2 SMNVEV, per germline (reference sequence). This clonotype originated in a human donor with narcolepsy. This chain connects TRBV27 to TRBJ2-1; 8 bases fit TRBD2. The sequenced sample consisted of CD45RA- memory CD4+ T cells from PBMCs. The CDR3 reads CASSPRPGLGAYNEQFF. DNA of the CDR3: TGTGCCAGCAGTCCGCGACCGGGACTAGGGGCCTACAATGAGCAGTTCTTC.